This T cell receptor (beta chain) was observed in a study of identical twins. Findings of the study overall: The study reached conclusions through statistical analysis that was cross-sectional, not following the same donors.

One entry per CDR3 protein, called by TCRdb with MiXCR from the 5' RACE reads. The table has 700,000 to 950,000 distinct CDR3 sequences, 9% to 15% seen once. The CDR3 has 14 residues. V was shortened by 5 bases and J by 4 bases, with 9 bases between the two germline ends. Germline CDR1 reads SEHNR; CDR2 reads FQNEAQ (reference sequence). This clonotype was seen only a few times. Its antigen is not identified. This sample also belongs to another study, concerning yellow fever vaccine responses in identical twins. That paper adds: Each twin's T cell response to the vaccine was reported to look partly convergent and partly personalized.

This receptor was obtained from a woman between 18 and 29 years old in good health. The V call is TRBV7-9, the J call TRBJ1-6, with D unclear. The specimen was PBMCs. As DNA, the CDR3 is TGTGCCAGCAGCCAAGACATGTATAATTCACCCCTCCACTTT. Its translation: CASSQDMYNSPLHF.